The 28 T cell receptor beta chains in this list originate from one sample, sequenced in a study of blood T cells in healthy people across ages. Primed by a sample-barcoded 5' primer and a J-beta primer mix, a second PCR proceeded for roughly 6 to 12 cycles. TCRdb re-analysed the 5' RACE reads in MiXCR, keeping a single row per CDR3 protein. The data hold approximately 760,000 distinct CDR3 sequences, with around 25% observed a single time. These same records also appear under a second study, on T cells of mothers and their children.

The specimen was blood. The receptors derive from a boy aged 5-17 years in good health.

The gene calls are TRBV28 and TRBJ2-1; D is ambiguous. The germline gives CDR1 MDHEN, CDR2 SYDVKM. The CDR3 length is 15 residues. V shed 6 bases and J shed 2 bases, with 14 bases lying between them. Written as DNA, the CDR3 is TGTGCCAGCAGGACACACGGTGGCGCCTACAATGAGCAGTTCTTC. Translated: CASRTHGGAYNEQFF.

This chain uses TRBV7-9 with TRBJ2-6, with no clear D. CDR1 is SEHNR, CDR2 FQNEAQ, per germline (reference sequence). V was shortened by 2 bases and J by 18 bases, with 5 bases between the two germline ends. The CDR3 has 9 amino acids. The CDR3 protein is CASSLYSTF. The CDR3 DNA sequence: TGTGCCAGCAGCTTATATTCGACTTTC. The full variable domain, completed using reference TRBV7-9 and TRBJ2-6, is DTGVSQNPRHKITKRGQNVTFRCDPISEHNRLYWYRQTLGQGPEFLTYFQNEAQLEKSRLLSDRFSAERPKGSFSTLEIQRTEQGDSAMYLCASSLYSTFGAGSRLTVL.

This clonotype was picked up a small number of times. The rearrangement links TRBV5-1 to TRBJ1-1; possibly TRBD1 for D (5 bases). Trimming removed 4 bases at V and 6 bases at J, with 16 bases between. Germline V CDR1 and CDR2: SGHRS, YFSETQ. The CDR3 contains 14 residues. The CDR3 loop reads CASSPTGGDAEAFF. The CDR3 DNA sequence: TGCGCCAGCAGCCCAACGGGGGGAGATGCTGAAGCTTTCTTT.

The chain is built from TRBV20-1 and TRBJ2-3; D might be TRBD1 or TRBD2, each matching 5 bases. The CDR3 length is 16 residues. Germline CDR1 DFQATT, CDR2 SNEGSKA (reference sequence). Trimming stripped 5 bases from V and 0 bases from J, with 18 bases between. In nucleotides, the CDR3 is TGCAGTGCTCGTATGGTGGGGGTATCGAGCACAGATACGCAGTATTTT. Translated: CSARMVGVSSTDTQYF.

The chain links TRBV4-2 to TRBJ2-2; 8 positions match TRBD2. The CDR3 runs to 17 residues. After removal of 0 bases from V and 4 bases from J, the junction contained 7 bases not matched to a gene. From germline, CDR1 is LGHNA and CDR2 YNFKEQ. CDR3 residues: CASSQEGRGDLTGELFF. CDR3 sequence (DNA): TGTGCCAGCAGCCAAGAGGGGCGGGGGGACCTCACCGGGGAGCTGTTTTTT.

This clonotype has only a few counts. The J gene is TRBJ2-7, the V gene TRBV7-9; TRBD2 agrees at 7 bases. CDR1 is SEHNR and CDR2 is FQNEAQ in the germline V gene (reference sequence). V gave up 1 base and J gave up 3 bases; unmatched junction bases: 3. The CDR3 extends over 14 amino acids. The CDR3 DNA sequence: TGTGCCAGCAGCTTAGTGGCTAGCGGCTACGAGCAGTACTTC. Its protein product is CASSLVASGYEQYF.

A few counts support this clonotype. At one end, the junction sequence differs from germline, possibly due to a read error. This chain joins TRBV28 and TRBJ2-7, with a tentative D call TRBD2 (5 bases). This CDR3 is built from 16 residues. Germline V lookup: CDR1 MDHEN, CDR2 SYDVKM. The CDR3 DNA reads TGTGCCAGCAAGCCGGGAATTCTACCAAAGGCCTACGAACAGTACTTC. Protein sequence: CASKPGILPKAYEQYF.

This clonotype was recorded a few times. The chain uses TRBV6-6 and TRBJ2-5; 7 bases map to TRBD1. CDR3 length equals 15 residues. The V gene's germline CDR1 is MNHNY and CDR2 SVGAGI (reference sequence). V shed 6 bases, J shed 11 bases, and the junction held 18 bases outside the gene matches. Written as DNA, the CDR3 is TGTGCCAGCAGCCTCCCGGGACAGACGCCGGGCGGGCAGTACTTC. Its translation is CASSLPGQTPGGQYF.

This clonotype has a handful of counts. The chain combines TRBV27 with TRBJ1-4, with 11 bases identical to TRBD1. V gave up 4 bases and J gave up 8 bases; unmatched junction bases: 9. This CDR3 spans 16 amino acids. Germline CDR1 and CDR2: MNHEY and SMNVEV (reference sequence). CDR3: CASSSQRDRGREKLFF. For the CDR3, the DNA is TGTGCCAGCAGTTCCCAAAGGGACAGGGGGAGAGAAAAACTGTTTTTT.

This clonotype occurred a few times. This CDR3 reads CAISESDSSNTEAFF. Here the CDR3 DNA reads TGTGCCATCAGTGAGTCGGACAGTTCGAACACTGAAGCTTTCTTT. This chain uses TRBV10-3 with TRBJ1-1; maybe TRBD1 (6 bases). Trimming shortened V by 0 bases and J by 1 base, and 9 bases separated the two germline ends. The CDR3 has 15 residues. Looked up from germline, CDR1 is ENHRY and CDR2 is SYGVKD.

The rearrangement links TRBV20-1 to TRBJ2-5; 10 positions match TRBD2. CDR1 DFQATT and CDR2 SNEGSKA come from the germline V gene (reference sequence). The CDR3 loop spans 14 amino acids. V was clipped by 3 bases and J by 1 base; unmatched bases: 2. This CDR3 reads CSASLAGVQETQYF. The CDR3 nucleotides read TGCAGTGCTAGCCTAGCGGGGGTCCAAGAGACCCAGTACTTC.

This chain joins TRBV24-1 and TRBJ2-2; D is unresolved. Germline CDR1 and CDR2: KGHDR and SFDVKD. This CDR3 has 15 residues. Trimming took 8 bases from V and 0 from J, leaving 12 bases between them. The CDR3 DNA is TGTGCCACCATGCCACGCCCACCGAACACCGGGGAGCTGTTTTTT. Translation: CATMPRPPNTGELFF.

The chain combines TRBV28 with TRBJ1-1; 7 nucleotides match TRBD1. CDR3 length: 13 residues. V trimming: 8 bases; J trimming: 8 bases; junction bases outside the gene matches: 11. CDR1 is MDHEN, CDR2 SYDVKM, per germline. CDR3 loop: CASRMGQSNEAFF. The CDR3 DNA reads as TGTGCCAGCCGCATGGGACAGTCGAACGAAGCTTTCTTT.

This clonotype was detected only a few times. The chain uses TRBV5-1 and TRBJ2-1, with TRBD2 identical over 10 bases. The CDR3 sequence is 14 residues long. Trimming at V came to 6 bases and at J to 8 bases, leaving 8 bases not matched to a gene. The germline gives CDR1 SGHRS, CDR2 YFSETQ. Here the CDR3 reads CASTSGGGPDEQFF. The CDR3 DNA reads TGCGCCAGCACAAGCGGGGGGGGACCCGATGAGCAGTTCTTC.

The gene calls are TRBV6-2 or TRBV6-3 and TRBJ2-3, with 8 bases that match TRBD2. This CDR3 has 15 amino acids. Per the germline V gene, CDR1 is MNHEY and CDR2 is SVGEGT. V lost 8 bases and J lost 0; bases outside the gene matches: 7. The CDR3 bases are TGTGCCAGCGGCTTCCGACTAGCGAGCACAGATACGCAGTATTTT. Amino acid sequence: CASGFRLASTDTQYF.

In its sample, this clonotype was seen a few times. This CDR3 reads CASSPEAVSLNYGYTF. CDR3 DNA: TGTGCCAGCAGCCCGGAGGCGGTCAGCCTTAACTATGGCTACACCTTC. The V gene is TRBV7-2, the J gene TRBJ1-2, with D unclear. From germline, CDR1 is SGHTA and CDR2 FQGNSA. The CDR3 is 16 amino acids. Deletions cut 5 bases from V and 1 base from J, with 17 bases between.

CDR3 sequence: CATSREQGAKRTEAFF. In DNA form, the CDR3 reads TGTGCCACCAGCAGAGAGCAGGGGGCTAAAAGAACTGAAGCTTTCTTT. The chain carries TRBV15 and TRBJ1-1, with 8 positions matching TRBD1. Germline assignment: CDR1 LNHNV and CDR2 YYDKDF (reference sequence). This CDR3 contains 16 residues. The V and J ends lost 0 bases and 5 bases, in that order; junction bases with no gene match: 8.

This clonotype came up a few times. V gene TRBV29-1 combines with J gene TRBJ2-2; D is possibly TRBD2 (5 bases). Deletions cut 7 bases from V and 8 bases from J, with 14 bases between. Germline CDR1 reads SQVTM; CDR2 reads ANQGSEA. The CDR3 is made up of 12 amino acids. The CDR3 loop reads CSARAARGELFF. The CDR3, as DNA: TGCAGCGCCCGAGCGGCTCGGGGGGAGCTGTTTTTT.

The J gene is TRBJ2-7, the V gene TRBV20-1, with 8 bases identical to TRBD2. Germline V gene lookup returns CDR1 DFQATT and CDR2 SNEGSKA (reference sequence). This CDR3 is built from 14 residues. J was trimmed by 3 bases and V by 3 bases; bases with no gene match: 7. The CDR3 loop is CSASGEREFYEQYF. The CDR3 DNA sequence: TGCAGTGCTAGCGGCGAGCGGGAGTTCTACGAGCAGTACTTC.

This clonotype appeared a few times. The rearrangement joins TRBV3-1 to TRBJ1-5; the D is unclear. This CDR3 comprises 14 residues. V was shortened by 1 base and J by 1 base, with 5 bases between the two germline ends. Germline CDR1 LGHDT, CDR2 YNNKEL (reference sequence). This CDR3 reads CASSQGRSNQPQHF. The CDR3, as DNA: TGTGCCAGCAGCCAAGGGCGCAGCAATCAGCCCCAGCATTTT.

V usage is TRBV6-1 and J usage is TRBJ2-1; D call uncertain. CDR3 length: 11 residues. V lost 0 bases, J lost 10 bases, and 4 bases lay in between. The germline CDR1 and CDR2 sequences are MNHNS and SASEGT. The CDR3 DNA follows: TGTGCCAGCAGTGAAGCGCGCGAGCAGTTCTTC. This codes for CASSEAREQFF.

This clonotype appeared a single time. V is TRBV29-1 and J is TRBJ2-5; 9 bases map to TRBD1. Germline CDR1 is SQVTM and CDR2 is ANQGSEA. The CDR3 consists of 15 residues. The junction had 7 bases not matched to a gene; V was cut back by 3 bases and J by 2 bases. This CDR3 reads CSVEWTGDSQETQYF. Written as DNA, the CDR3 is TGCAGCGTTGAGTGGACAGGGGACTCTCAAGAGACCCAGTACTTC.

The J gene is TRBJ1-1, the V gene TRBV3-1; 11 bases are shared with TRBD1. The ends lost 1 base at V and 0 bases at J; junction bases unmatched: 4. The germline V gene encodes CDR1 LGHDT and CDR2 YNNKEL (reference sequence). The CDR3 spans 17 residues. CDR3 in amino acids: CASSQVGGQGVNTEAFF. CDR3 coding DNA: TGTGCCAGCAGCCAAGTTGGGGGACAGGGGGTGAACACTGAAGCTTTCTTT.

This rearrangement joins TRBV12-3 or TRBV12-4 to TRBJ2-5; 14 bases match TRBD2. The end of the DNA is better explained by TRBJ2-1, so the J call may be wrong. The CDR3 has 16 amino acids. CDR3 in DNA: TGTGCCAGCAGCGGCCGACTAGCGGGAGGGCCGGAGGAGCAGTTCTTC. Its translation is CASSGRLAGGPEEQFF.

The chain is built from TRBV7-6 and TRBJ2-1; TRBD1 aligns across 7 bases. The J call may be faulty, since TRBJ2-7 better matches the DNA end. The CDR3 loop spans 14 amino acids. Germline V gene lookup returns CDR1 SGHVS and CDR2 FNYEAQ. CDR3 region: CASSNNRGSYEQYF. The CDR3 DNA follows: TGTGCCAGCAGTAATAACAGGGGTTCCTACGAGCAGTACTTC.

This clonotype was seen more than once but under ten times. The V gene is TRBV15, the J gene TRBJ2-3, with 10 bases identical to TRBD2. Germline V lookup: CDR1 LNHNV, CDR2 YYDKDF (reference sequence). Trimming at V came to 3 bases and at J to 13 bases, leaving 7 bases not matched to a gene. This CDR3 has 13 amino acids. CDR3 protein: CATSSGLAAWEYF. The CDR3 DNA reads TGTGCCACCAGCAGCGGACTAGCGGCATGGGAGTATTTT.

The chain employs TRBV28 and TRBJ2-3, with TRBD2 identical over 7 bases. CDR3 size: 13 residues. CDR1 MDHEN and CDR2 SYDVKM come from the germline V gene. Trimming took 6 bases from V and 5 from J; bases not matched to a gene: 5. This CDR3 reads CASRGLPRDTQYF. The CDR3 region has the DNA TGTGCCAGCAGGGGACTACCCAGAGATACGCAGTATTTT.

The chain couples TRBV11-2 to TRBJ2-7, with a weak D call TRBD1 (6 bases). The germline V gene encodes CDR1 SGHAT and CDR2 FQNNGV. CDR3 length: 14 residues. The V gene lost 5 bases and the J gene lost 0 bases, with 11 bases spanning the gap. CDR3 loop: CASSPDRNSYEQYF. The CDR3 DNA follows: TGTGCCAGCAGCCCCGACAGGAACTCCTACGAGCAGTACTTC.